The 21 T cell receptor beta chains listed next were all sequenced from one sample in a study of early T cells in non-severe SARS-CoV-2 infection. TCRdb passed the 5' RACE reads through MiXCR, listing each CDR3 protein once. The data show 25,000 to 35,000 distinct CDR3 sequences, with 5.5% to 8% seen just once and approximately 37% held by the top ten. The sample was whole blood. The receptor set was obtained from an adult who was a healthcare worker with PCR-confirmed SARS-CoV-2 infection or an uninfected control (not recorded which).

The rearrangement joins TRBV7-9 to TRBJ2-7; TRBD1 or TRBD2 may be the D gene (5 bases each). CDR3 length equals 18 residues. Trimming removed 5 bases at V and 2 bases at J, with 25 bases between. Germline CDR1 and CDR2: SEHNR and FQNEAQ (reference sequence). The CDR3 DNA reads as TGTGCCAGCAGCACCTTAGCAGGGACCAGCCCGGACCCCTACGAGCAGTACTTC. Amino acid sequence: CASSTLAGTSPDPYEQYF. Looking up the rest from reference TRBV7-9 and TRBJ2-7 gives the full variable domain: DTGVSQNPRHKITKRGQNVTFRCDPISEHNRLYWYRQTLGQGPEFLTYFQNEAQLEKSRLLSDRFSAERPKGSFSTLEIQRTEQGDSAMYLCASSTLAGTSPDPYEQYFGPGTRLTVT.

This clonotype was detected only a few times. For the CDR3, the DNA is TGCAGTGCTAGATCGGGACAGGGGGCCGGTGGAAACACCATATATTTT. It yields the protein CSARSGQGAGGNTIYF. This chain uses TRBV20-1 with TRBJ1-3, with 12 bases that match TRBD1. This CDR3 region has 16 residues. V lost 2 bases to trimming and J lost 3 bases; unmatched junction nucleotides: 5. The V gene's germline CDR1 is DFQATT and CDR2 SNEGSKA (reference sequence).

This clonotype has ten or more counts. The chain combines TRBV2 with TRBJ2-5; D ambiguous. The CDR3 is 13 amino acids. Germline-derived CDR1 and CDR2 are SNHLY and FYNNEI. Trimming took off 2 bases at V and 0 bases at J, with 4 bases between the two ends. As DNA, the CDR3 is TGTGCCAGCAGTGAAAACAACCAAGAGACCCAGTACTTC. Its translation: CASSENNQETQYF. The full variable domain, its missing parts supplied by reference TRBV2 and TRBJ2-5, is EPEVTQTPSHQVTQMGQEVILRCVPISNHLYFYWYRQILGQKVEFLVSFYNNEISEKSEIFDDQFSVERPDGSNFTLKIRSTKLEDSAMYFCASSENNQETQYFGPGTRLLVL.

Many counts were recorded for this clonotype. The chain carries TRBV21-1 and TRBJ1-2; no check of the table's D call, TRBD1, against the DNA was made. TRBV21-1 is a pseudogene. The CDR3 contains 16 residues. The CDR3 DNA reads TGTGCCAGCAGCAAAGCAGCAGGGGGCGAGAACTATGGCTACACCTTC. Protein: CASSKAAGGENYGYTF.

This clonotype came up a few times. V usage is TRBV21-1 and J usage is TRBJ2-5. TRBV21-1 corresponds to a pseudogene. The CDR3 has 13 residues. The DNA for the CDR3 is TGTGCCAGCAGTTTGGTCAGCGAGGAGACCCAGTACTTC. This translates into CASSLVSEETQYF.

This clonotype has at least ten counts. The DNA for the CDR3 is TGCGCCAGCAGCCAAGGAAACAGCCGCTATGGCTACACCTTC. It encodes CASSQGNSRYGYTF. The V call is TRBV4-3, the J call TRBJ1-2; no definite D call. CDR3 length: 14 amino acids. V was shortened by 1 base and J by 4 bases, with 10 bases between the two germline ends. Germline CDR1 LGHNA, CDR2 YSLEER.

This clonotype was seen many times. For the CDR3, the DNA is TGCGCCAGCAGTGATAGAGGGGACGCCTTCAGGGGGGTTACGCAGTATTTT. Protein: CASSDRGDAFRGVTQYF. V and J are TRBV10-2 and TRBJ2-3, with D perhaps matching TRBD1 (7 bases). This CDR3 region has 17 residues. Trimming cost V 3 bases and J 8 bases, with 24 bases left between them. The V gene's germline CDR1 is WSHSY and CDR2 SAAADI.

In its sample, this clonotype was seen many times. The chain is built from TRBV10-3 and TRBJ2-7, with 7 bases matching TRBD2. Trimming removed 11 bases from V and 4 bases from J; junction bases left unmatched: 14. This CDR3 contains 14 residues. CDR1 is ENHRY, CDR2 SYGVKD, per germline. The CDR3 region is CAVQPSGLSYEQYF. CDR3 coding DNA: TGTGCCGTCCAGCCTAGCGGTCTTTCTTACGAGCAGTACTTC.

This clonotype appeared many times. This sequence joins TRBV12-3 or TRBV12-4 and TRBJ2-5; the D is unclear. V shed 5 bases and J shed 4 bases, with 11 bases lying between them. CDR3 length: 13 residues. The CDR3 DNA reads as TGTGCCAGCAGTCGCATGACGAGAGAGACCCAGTACTTC. It encodes CASSRMTRETQYF.

This clonotype was found many times. The chain is built from TRBV18 and TRBJ2-5; no clear D gene. The V gene lost 2 bases and the J gene lost 0 bases, with 7 bases spanning the gap. The CDR3 spans 14 residues. Germline CDR1 KGHSH, CDR2 LQKENI. CDR3 sequence (DNA): TGTGCCAGCTCACCAGCTTCAAACCAAGAGACCCAGTACTTC. It yields the protein CASSPASNQETQYF. Full variable domain (rest looked up from reference TRBV18 and TRBJ2-5): NAGVMQNPRHLVRRRGQEARLRCSPMKGHSHVYWYRQLPEEGLKFMVYLQKENIIDESGMPKERFSAEFPKEGPSILRIQQVVRGDSAAYFCASSPASNQETQYFGPGTRLLVL.

This clonotype came up many times. This chain links TRBV12-5 with TRBJ2-5; D remains ambiguous. Germline V gene data show CDR1 as LGHNT and CDR2 as FRNRAP. V was shortened by 1 base and J by 0 bases, with 15 bases between the two germline ends. This CDR3 has 17 residues. The CDR3 protein is CASGLAVLTPYQETQYF. In nucleotides, the CDR3 is TGTGCTAGTGGTTTGGCTGTCCTCACGCCTTACCAAGAGACCCAGTACTTC.

The V call is TRBV12-2, the J call TRBJ2-5. TRBV12-2 is given as a pseudogene. The CDR3 sequence is 14 residues long. CDR3 in amino acids: CASRLEMQAETQYF. CDR3 in DNA: TGTGCAAGTCGCTTAGAGATGCAGGCAGAGACCCAGTACTTC.

Many counts were recorded for this clonotype. J is TRBJ2-1 and V is TRBV30; 8 nucleotides match TRBD1. This CDR3 region has 19 residues. CDR1 is GTSNPN, CDR2 SVGIG, per germline (reference sequence). With 4 bases clipped from V and 0 bases from J, the junction kept 17 bases outside the gene matches. CDR3 nucleotide sequence: TGTGCCTGGAAGGGGGCAGGGGGCCTATATAAACTCTCCTACAATGAGCAGTTCTTC. This sequence encodes CAWKGAGGLYKLSYNEQFF.

This clonotype was recorded many times. The chain joins TRBV19 to TRBJ2-7; TRBD1 agrees at 7 bases. The ends lost 5 bases at V and 0 bases at J; junction bases unmatched: 4. The CDR3 spans 14 residues. Germline CDR1 is LNHDA and CDR2 is SQIVND (reference sequence). The DNA for the CDR3 is TGTGCCAGTAGTCAACGGGACAGCTCCTACGAGCAGTACTTC. Its translation is CASSQRDSSYEQYF.

This clonotype was found many times. CDR3 nucleotides: TGTGCCAGCAGCCCATCGGGAGGCGGAGAGACCCAGTACTTC. Translating gives CASSPSGGGETQYF. The chain is built from TRBV11-2 and TRBJ2-5; 7 nucleotides match TRBD2. The CDR3 has 14 residues. Germline CDR1 reads SGHAT; CDR2 reads FQNNGV. V was pared by 5 bases and J by 4 bases, with 7 bases of the junction left unmatched.

In its sample, this clonotype was seen many times. V usage is TRBV6-6 and J usage is TRBJ2-5; TRBD1 matches at 10 bases. This CDR3 comprises 14 residues. In germline, CDR1 is MNHNY, CDR2 SVGAGI (reference sequence). Trimming at V came to 2 bases and at J to 4 bases, leaving 1 base not matched to a gene. CDR3 region: CASSYGTGVETQYF. CDR3 coding DNA: TGTGCCAGCAGTTACGGGACAGGGGTAGAGACCCAGTACTTC.

A few counts support this clonotype. CDR3: CASSKGSQANYGYTF. The CDR3 nucleotides are TGTGCCAGCAGTAAGGGATCCCAAGCTAACTATGGCTACACCTTC. The chain joins TRBV3-1 to TRBJ1-2; D uncertain. Germline CDR1 reads LGHDT; CDR2 reads YNNKEL (reference sequence). The length of the CDR3 is 15 residues. With 6 bases removed from V and 0 bases from J, the gap between germline ends came to 14 bases. The variable domain in full, with the rest retrieved from reference TRBV3-1 and TRBJ1-2, is DTAVSQTPKYLVTQMGNDKSIKCEQNLGHDTMYWYKQDSKKFLKIMFSYNNKELIINETVPNRFSPKSPDKAHLNLHINSLELGDSAVYFCASSKGSQANYGYTFGSGTRLTVV.

This clonotype has a handful of counts. CDR3 nucleotide sequence: TGTGCCATCACCACGGGACAGGGAACCTACGAGCAGTACTTC. The encoded protein is CAITTGQGTYEQYF. The rearrangement links TRBV10-3 to TRBJ2-7; 9 bases are a match to TRBD1. Germline-derived CDR1 and CDR2 are ENHRY and SYGVKD. The CDR3 covers 14 residues. V dropped 7 bases and J dropped 2; count of bases not matched to a gene: 6.

The chain couples TRBV14 to TRBJ2-1, with TRBD2 matching over 7 bases. From germline, CDR1 is SGHDN and CDR2 FVKESK. After removal of 1 base from V and 9 bases from J, the junction contained 3 bases not matched to a gene. CDR3 length: 13 amino acids. The CDR3 here is CASSQVWEGEQFF. The CDR3 DNA follows: TGTGCCAGCAGCCAAGTGTGGGAGGGTGAGCAGTTCTTC. The full variable domain, rest sourced from reference TRBV14 and TRBJ2-1, is EAGVTQFPSHSVIEKGQTVTLRCDPISGHDNLYWYRRVMGKEIKFLLHFVKESKQDESGMPNNRFLAERTGGTYSTLKVQPAELEDSGVYFCASSQVWEGEQFFGPGTRLTVL.

This clonotype was recorded at least ten times. The genes are TRBV7-9 and TRBJ2-1, with 9 bases lining up with TRBD1. The CDR3 contains 15 residues. Losses at the gene ends were 5 bases for V and 3 bases for J; bases not matched to a gene: 5. Germline V gene sequence: CDR1 SEHNR, CDR2 FQNEAQ (reference sequence). CDR3 nucleotide sequence: TGTGCCAGCAGCCGCGGGACAGGGCTCTACAATGAGCAGTTCTTC. It encodes CASSRGTGLYNEQFF.

This clonotype was observed at least ten times. The rearrangement uses TRBV7-2 and TRBJ2-1, with D perhaps TRBD2 (7 bases). The CDR3 extends over 15 amino acids. Trimming stripped 5 bases from V and 2 bases from J, with 13 bases between. CDR1 and CDR2 (germline): SGHTA, FQGNSA. CDR3 bases: TGTGCCAGCAGCCCGCGGGGGCCGACCTACAATGAGCAGTTCTTC. It yields the protein CASSPRGPTYNEQFF.